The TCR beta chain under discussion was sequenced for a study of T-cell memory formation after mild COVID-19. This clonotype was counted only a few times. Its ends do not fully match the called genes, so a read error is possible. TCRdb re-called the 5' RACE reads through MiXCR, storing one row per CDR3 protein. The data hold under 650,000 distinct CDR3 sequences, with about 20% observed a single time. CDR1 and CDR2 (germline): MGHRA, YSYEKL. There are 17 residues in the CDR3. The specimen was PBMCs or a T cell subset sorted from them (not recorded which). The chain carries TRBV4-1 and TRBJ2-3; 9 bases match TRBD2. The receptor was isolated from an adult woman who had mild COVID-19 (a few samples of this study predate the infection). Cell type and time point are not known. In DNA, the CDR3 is TGCGCCAGCAGCCACTCCGGGCTAGCGGGGCCGACAGGTACGCAGTATTTT. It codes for CASSHSGLAGPTGTQYF.